These 25 T cell receptor beta chains share one sample of origin, sequenced in a study of T-cell memory formation after mild COVID-19. TCRdb recomputed calls from the 5' RACE reads with MiXCR, one row per CDR3 protein. This table holds 90,000 to 120,000 distinct CDR3 sequences, about 18% found once. Sequencing was performed on PBMCs or a T cell subset sorted from them (not recorded which). The receptor set was obtained from a man aged 18 to 29 who had mild COVID-19 (a few samples of this study predate the infection). Cell type and time point are not known.

This clonotype was recorded many times. The chain links TRBV5-1 to TRBJ2-3, with D possibly being TRBD1 (6 bases). V was trimmed by 0 bases and J by 0 bases, leaving 11 bases between them. The CDR3 is 16 residues long. Germline V lookup: CDR1 SGHRS, CDR2 YFSETQ. The CDR3 DNA sequence: TGCGCCAGCAGCTTGGAAACAGGGTCAAGCACAGATACGCAGTATTTT. Protein sequence: CASSLETGSSTDTQYF.

The V gene is TRBV28, the J gene TRBJ2-1; 10 positions agree with TRBD1. CDR3 length: 15 amino acids. Germline V lookup: CDR1 MDHEN, CDR2 SYDVKM. V shed 6 bases, J shed 9 bases, and the junction held 11 bases outside the gene matches. CDR3 protein: CASSPLGTGVTEQFF. The CDR3, as DNA: TGTGCCAGCAGCCCGCTGGGGACAGGGGTCACTGAGCAGTTCTTC.

V is TRBV7-2 and J is TRBJ2-7, with 10 bases matching TRBD2. Germline CDR1 and CDR2: SGHTA and FQGNSA. V gave up 5 bases and J gave up 6 bases; unmatched junction bases: 10. CDR3 length: 15 amino acids. The CDR3 sequence is CASSATSGDLFEQYF. Written as DNA, the CDR3 is TGTGCCAGCAGCGCAACTAGCGGGGATCTCTTCGAGCAGTACTTC.

The chain carries TRBV3-1 and TRBJ1-1, with D possibly TRBD1 on 5 matching bases. V shed 5 bases and J shed 0 bases, with 10 bases lying between them. There are 14 residues in the CDR3. Germline V gene lookup returns CDR1 LGHDT and CDR2 YNNKEL (reference sequence). CDR3 loop: CASSSPTVNTEAFF. The CDR3 nucleotides are TGTGCCAGCAGCAGCCCGACAGTGAACACTGAAGCTTTCTTT. The entire variable domain, with the rest obtained from reference TRBV3-1 and TRBJ1-1, is as follows: DTAVSQTPKYLVTQMGNDKSIKCEQNLGHDTMYWYKQDSKKFLKIMFSYNNKELIINETVPNRFSPKSPDKAHLNLHINSLELGDSAVYFCASSSPTVNTEAFFGQGTRLTVV.

The table lists this clonotype with a few counts. This chain connects TRBV11-1 to TRBJ2-1; D possibly matches TRBD1 or TRBD2 (5 bases each). Germline CDR1 SGHAT, CDR2 FQDESV (reference sequence). This CDR3 comprises 14 residues. The V and J ends lost 3 bases and 0 bases respectively, with 6 bases between them. CDR3 protein: CASSFGGSYNEQFF. CDR3 DNA: TGTGCCAGCAGCTTTGGGGGCTCCTACAATGAGCAGTTCTTC.

This clonotype was seen only a few times. The chain carries TRBV12-3 or TRBV12-4 and TRBJ1-1; possible D gene TRBD1, 6 bases. Trimming shortened V by 2 bases and J by 11 bases, and 9 bases separated the two germline ends. This CDR3 is built from 11 residues. The CDR3: CASSLQGSAFF. For the CDR3, the DNA is TGTGCCAGCAGTTTACAGGGGTCGGCTTTCTTT.

This clonotype was picked up a small number of times. The V call is TRBV12-3 or TRBV12-4, the J call TRBJ2-7, with D maybe TRBD2 (6 bases). V was cut by 5 bases and J by 3 bases, with 17 bases left in between. The CDR3 is 15 residues long. DNA of the CDR3: TGTGCCAGCAGTGCGGGATCCCTTGGGATCTACGAGCAGTACTTC. It encodes CASSAGSLGIYEQYF.

V is TRBV12-3 or TRBV12-4 and J is TRBJ2-6; possible D gene TRBD1, 6 bases. The V and J ends lost 6 bases and 3 bases respectively, with 15 bases between them. The CDR3 is 16 amino acids. The CDR3 is CASRPTTGNGANVLTF. DNA of the CDR3: TGTGCCAGCAGACCCACCACAGGGAATGGGGCCAACGTCCTGACTTTC.

The sample holds a few counts of this clonotype. The rearrangement uses TRBV3-1 and TRBJ2-3; D ambiguous. Looked up from germline, CDR1 is LGHDT and CDR2 is YNNKEL (reference sequence). Trimming removed 2 bases at V and 4 bases at J, with 4 bases between. The CDR3 totals 12 residues. CDR3 DNA sequence: TGTGCCAGCAGCCAACAGGCAGATACGCAGTATTTT. Its protein product is CASSQQADTQYF.

V and J are TRBV5-1 and TRBJ2-6; D not certain. The CDR3 spans 18 residues. CDR1 and CDR2 from the germline V gene are SGHRS and YFSETQ. The V end lost 1 base, the J end lost 0 bases, and 14 bases lay between the germline ends. The CDR3 DNA follows: TGCGCCAGCAGCTTGACGACCGATCCTGTCTCTGGGGCCAACGTCCTGACTTTC. Its protein product is CASSLTTDPVSGANVLTF.

The chain carries TRBV3-1 and TRBJ2-1, with D perhaps matching TRBD2 (6 bases). The germline CDR1 and CDR2 sequences are LGHDT and YNNKEL (reference sequence). V was cut by 3 bases and J by 10 bases, with 10 bases left in between. This CDR3 contains 12 residues. Written as DNA, the CDR3 is TGTGCCAGCAGCCATTGGGGGAGGGAGCAGTTCTTC. Protein: CASSHWGREQFF.

This clonotype was seen only a few times. This chain joins TRBV12-3 or TRBV12-4 and TRBJ2-5, with a possible D match to TRBD1 (5 bases). The CDR3 sequence is 15 residues long. The V end lost 6 bases, the J end lost 1 base, and 15 bases lay between the germline ends. The CDR3 bases are TGTGCCAGCAGCCTAGACAGACACTCCCAAGAGACCCAGTACTTC. This encodes CASSLDRHSQETQYF.

The rearrangement uses TRBV4-1 and TRBJ2-3, with D perhaps matching TRBD2 (5 bases). Trimming left V 0 bases short and J 2 bases short, with 12 bases between. The CDR3 sequence is 16 residues long. In germline, CDR1 is MGHRA, CDR2 YSYEKL. The CDR3 region is CASSQEGSPNTDTQYF. DNA of the CDR3: TGCGCCAGCAGCCAAGAAGGGAGCCCTAACACAGATACGCAGTATTTT.

This chain connects TRBV5-1 to TRBJ1-1; tentative D call: TRBD1 (6 bases). This CDR3 has 14 residues. Germline lookup yields CDR1 SGHRS and CDR2 YFSETQ. Trimming removed 1 base from V and 5 bases from J, with 12 bases in between. The DNA of the CDR3 is TGCGCCAGCAGCTTGAACACAGGGAGTACTGAAGCTTTCTTT. Its protein product is CASSLNTGSTEAFF.

The DNA for the CDR3 is TGCGCCAGCAGCTCCCTAAGCGGGGGAGGCACAGATACGCAGTATTTT. The encoded protein is CASSSLSGGGTDTQYF. The chain recombines TRBV5-1 with TRBJ2-3; TRBD2 aligns across 8 bases. Trimming removed 3 bases from V and 1 base from J; junction bases left unmatched: 7. Germline V CDR1 and CDR2: SGHRS, YFSETQ. CDR3 size: 16 residues.

This clonotype has just a few counts. V gene TRBV6-5 combines with J gene TRBJ2-2; 8 bases align to TRBD2. The CDR3 has 19 amino acids. V lost 0 bases, J lost 0 bases, and 9 bases stayed unmatched. CDR1 and CDR2 from the germline V gene are MNHEY and SVGAGI. The CDR3 bases are TGTGCCAGCAGTTACTCGAGGGCTCGCGGGGGGCCGAACACCGGGGAGCTGTTTTTT. Translation gives CASSYSRARGGPNTGELFF.

This clonotype was seen a few times. The V and J genes are TRBV25-1 and TRBJ1-2; D is unresolved. Germline CDR1 reads MGHDK; CDR2 reads SYGVNS. V was pared by 5 bases and J by 5 bases, with 9 bases between. The CDR3 has 12 amino acids. CDR3 loop: CASSPGGYGYTF. The CDR3, as DNA: TGTGCCAGCAGTCCGGGTGGTTATGGCTACACCTTC.

This chain uses TRBV6-6 with TRBJ1-6, with a possible D match to TRBD1 (5 bases). The CDR3 has 16 residues. The germline V and J ends were trimmed by 6 bases and 6 bases, with 18 bases remaining between them. Germline V gene lookup returns CDR1 MNHNY and CDR2 SVGAGI (reference sequence). The CDR3 region is CASRDWRRATNSPLHF. The DNA for the CDR3 is TGTGCCAGCAGGGATTGGCGCAGGGCGACTAATTCACCCCTCCACTTT.

The V and J genes are TRBV20-1 and TRBJ2-7; D perhaps matches TRBD2 (5 bases). This CDR3 is 11 amino acids long. The germline V gene has CDR1 DFQATT and CDR2 SNEGSKA (reference sequence). Deletions cut 4 bases from V and 4 bases from J, with 8 bases between. The CDR3, as DNA: TGCAGTGCTACCAGGACTTACGAGCAGTACTTC. It specifies CSATRTYEQYF.

In this sample, this clonotype turned up many times. The chain couples TRBV20-1 to TRBJ2-4; perhaps D is TRBD1 or TRBD2 (5 bases each). The CDR3 totals 14 residues. Germline assignment: CDR1 DFQATT and CDR2 SNEGSKA (reference sequence). The ends were cut back, 3 bases at V and 8 bases at J, with 17 bases in the middle. In DNA, the CDR3 is TGCAGTGCTAGGCCCCCGGGACGACGAGACATTCAGTACTTC. Translation: CSARPPGRRDIQYF.

This clonotype was observed a handful of times. This sequence joins TRBV7-2 and TRBJ2-6; unclear D gene. CDR3 size: 14 residues. Germline V gene lookup returns CDR1 SGHTA and CDR2 FQGNSA. V dropped 5 bases and J dropped 4 bases, with 9 bases sitting between them. The DNA for the CDR3 is TGTGCCAGCAGCGTATCGTTAGGGGCCAACGTCCTGACTTTC. Protein sequence: CASSVSLGANVLTF.

This clonotype showed up many times. The genes are TRBV9 and TRBJ2-2, with 11 bases identical to TRBD2. Germline CDR1 and CDR2: SGDLS and YYNGEE. The ends lost 3 bases at V and 4 bases at J; junction bases unmatched: 2. This CDR3 spans 15 amino acids. CDR3 loop: CASSGLAGGTGELFF. CDR3 DNA: TGTGCCAGCAGCGGGCTAGCGGGGGGCACCGGGGAGCTGTTTTTT.

V gene TRBV18 combines with J gene TRBJ1-2, with 8 nucleotides matching TRBD1. The germline V gene encodes CDR1 KGHSH and CDR2 LQKENI. The CDR3 runs 12 residues. V trimming: 5 bases; J trimming: 6 bases; junction bases outside the gene matches: 2. The CDR3 DNA is TGTGCCAGCTCAAGGGGACAGGATGGCTACACCTTC. It yields the protein CASSRGQDGYTF.

The chain employs TRBV5-1 and TRBJ2-7; D is ambiguous. The V gene's germline CDR1 is SGHRS and CDR2 YFSETQ. The CDR3 loop spans 14 amino acids. Deletions cut 0 bases from V and 7 bases from J, with 14 bases between. DNA of the CDR3: TGCGCCAGCAGCTTGGCGCCCAGGACGGTTGAGCAGTACTTC. Protein: CASSLAPRTVEQYF.

The J gene is TRBJ1-5, the V gene TRBV20-1; 7 bases are shared with TRBD1. V shed 6 bases and J 6 bases; nucleotides not matched to a gene: 8. This CDR3 is 13 amino acids long. Germline CDR1 is DFQATT and CDR2 is SNEGSKA (reference sequence). CDR3 sequence: CSAAPGGRQPQHF. The CDR3 DNA reads TGCAGTGCCGCCCCAGGGGGTCGTCAGCCCCAGCATTTT.